The clone carrying this T cell receptor (beta chain) occurred once. The antigen remains unidentified. The CDR3 extends over 16 amino acids. V lost 5 bases and J lost 6, with 19 bases in between. Germline V gene data show CDR1 as SGHVS and CDR2 as FNYEAQ. These data originate in a study of shared clonotypes between healthy human individuals. At the level of the study: A donor's plate count was three for CD4 naive and three for CD4 memory; CD8 naive had two and CD8 memory one. Study findings and constraints: Generally, naive subsets came out with larger estimated richness than memory subsets.

TCRdb keeps only in-frame clones here, not all; method: immunoSEQ multiplex PCR. The repertoire holds approximately 1.5 million clones, with 97% to 99% as singletons. Healthy and HIV-negative, the adult donors had no recent acute infections or vaccinations. This sequence joins TRBV7-6 and TRBJ2-2, with D perhaps TRBD1 (5 bases). The sequencing input was naive CD4+ T cells sorted from blood. Subset described: CD45RA+ positively selected. The receptor comes from a man in his thirties or forties in good health. The CDR3 is CASSHLTSIGAGELFF. CDR3 bases: TGTGCCAGCAGCCACCTGACCAGCATAGGGGCCGGGGAGCTGTTTTTT.